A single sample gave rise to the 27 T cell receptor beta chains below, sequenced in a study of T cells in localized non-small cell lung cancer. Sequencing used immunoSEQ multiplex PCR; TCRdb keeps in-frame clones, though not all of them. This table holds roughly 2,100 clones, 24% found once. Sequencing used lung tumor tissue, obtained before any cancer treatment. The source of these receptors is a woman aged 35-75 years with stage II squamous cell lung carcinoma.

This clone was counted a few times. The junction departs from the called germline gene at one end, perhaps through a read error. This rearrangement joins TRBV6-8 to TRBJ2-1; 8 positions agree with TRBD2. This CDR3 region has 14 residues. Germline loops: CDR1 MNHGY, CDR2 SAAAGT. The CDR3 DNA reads TGTGCCATCAGTGTAGCGGGGAGGAACAATGAGCAGTTCTTC. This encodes CAISVAGRNNEQFF.

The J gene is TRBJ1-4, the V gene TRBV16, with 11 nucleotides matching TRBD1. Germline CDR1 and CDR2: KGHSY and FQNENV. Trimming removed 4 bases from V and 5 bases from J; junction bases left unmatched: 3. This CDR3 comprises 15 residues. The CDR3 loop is CASSPGTGGNEKLFF. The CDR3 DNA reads TGTGCCAGCAGCCCCGGGACAGGGGGGAATGAAAAACTGTTTTTT. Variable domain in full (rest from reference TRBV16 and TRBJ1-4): GEEVAQTPKHLVRGEGQKAKLYCAPIKGHSYVFWYQQVLKNEFKFLISFQNENVFDETGMPKERFSAKCLPNSPCSLEIQATKLEDSAVYFCASSPGTGGNEKLFFGSGTQLSVL.

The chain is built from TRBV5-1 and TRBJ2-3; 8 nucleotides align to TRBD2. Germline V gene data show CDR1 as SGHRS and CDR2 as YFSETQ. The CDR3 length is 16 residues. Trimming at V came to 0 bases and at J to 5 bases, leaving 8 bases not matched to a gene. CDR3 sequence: CASSLAGGAKRDTQYF. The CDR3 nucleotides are TGCGCCAGCAGCTTGGCCGGGGGGGCAAAGCGAGATACGCAGTATTTT.

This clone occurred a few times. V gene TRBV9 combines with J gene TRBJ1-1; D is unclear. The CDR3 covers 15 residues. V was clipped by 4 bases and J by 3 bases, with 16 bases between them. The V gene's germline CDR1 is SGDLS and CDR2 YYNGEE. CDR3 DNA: TGTGCCAGCAGCCTGGACCCGGTGGGGTACACTGAAGCTTTCTTT. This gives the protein CASSLDPVGYTEAFF. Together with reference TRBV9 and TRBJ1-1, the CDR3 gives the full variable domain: DSGVTQTPKHLITATGQRVTLRCSPRSGDLSVYWYQQSLDQGLQFLIQYYNGEERAKGNILERFSAQQFPDLHSELNLSSLELGDSALYFCASSLDPVGYTEAFFGQGTRLTVV.

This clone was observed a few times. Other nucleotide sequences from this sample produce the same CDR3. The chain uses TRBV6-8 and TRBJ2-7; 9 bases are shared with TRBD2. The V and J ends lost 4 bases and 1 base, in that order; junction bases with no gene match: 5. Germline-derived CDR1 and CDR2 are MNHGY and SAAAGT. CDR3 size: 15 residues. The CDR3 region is CASSSGGGGSYEQYF. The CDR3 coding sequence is TGTGCCAGCAGTTCCGGCGGGGGGGGATCCTACGAGCAGTACTTC.

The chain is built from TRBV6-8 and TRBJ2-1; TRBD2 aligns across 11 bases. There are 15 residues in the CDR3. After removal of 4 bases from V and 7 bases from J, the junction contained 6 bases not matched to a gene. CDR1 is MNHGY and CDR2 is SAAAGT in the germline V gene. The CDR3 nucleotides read TGTGCCAGCAGTTTAGCGGGAGGGCCGTCAAATGAGCAGTTCTTC. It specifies CASSLAGGPSNEQFF.

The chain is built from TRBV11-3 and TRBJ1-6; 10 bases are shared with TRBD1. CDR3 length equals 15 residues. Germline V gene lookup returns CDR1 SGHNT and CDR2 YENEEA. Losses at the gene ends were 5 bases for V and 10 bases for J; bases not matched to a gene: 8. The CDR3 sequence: CASSMRTGGYSPLHF. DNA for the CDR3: TGTGCCAGCAGCATGCGGACAGGGGGATACTCACCCCTCCACTTT.

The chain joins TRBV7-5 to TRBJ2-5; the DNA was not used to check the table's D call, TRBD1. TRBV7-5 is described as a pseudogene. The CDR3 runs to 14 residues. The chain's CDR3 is CASSLVPGQETQYF. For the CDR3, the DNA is TGTGCCAGCAGCTTGGTACCAGGGCAAGAGACCCAGTACTTC.

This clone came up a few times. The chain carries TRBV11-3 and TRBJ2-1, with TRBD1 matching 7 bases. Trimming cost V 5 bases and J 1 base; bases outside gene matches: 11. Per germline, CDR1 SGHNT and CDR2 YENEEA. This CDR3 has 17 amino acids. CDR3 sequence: CASSPDRAGRSYNEQFF. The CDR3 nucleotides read TGTGCCAGCAGCCCTGACAGGGCCGGCCGTTCCTACAATGAGCAGTTCTTC.

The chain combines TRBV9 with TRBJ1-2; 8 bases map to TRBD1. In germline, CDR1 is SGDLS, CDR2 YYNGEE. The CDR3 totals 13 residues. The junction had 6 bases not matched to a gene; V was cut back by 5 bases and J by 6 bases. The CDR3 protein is CASSRTGYDGYTF. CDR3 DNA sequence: TGTGCCAGCAGTCGGACAGGGTATGATGGCTACACCTTC.

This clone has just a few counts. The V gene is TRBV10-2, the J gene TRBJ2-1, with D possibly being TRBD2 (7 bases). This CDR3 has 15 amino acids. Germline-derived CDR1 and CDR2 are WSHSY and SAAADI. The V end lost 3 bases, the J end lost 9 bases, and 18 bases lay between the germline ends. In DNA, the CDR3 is TGCGCCAGCAGTGATGGCGGGGGCGGTGAAAGTGAGCAGTTCTTC. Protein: CASSDGGGGESEQFF.

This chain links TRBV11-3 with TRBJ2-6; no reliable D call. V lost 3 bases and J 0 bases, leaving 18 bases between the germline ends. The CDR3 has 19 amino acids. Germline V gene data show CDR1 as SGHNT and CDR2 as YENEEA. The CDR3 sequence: CASSLHRTESTSGANVLTF. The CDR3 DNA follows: TGTGCCAGCAGCTTGCACAGAACCGAAAGCACCTCTGGGGCCAACGTCCTGACTTTC.

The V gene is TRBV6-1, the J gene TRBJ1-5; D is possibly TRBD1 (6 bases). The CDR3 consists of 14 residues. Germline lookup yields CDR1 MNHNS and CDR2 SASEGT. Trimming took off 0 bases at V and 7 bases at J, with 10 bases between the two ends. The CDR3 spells CASSEAPQGQPQHF. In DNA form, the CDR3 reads TGTGCCAGCAGTGAAGCACCCCAGGGGCAGCCCCAGCATTTT.

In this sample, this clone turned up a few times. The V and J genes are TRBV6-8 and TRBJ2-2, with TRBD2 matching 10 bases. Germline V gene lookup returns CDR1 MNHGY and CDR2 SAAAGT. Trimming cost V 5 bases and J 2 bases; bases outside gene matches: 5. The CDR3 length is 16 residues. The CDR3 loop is CASSQSGRGNTGELFF. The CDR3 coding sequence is TGTGCCAGCAGTCAAAGCGGGAGGGGTAACACCGGGGAGCTGTTTTTT.

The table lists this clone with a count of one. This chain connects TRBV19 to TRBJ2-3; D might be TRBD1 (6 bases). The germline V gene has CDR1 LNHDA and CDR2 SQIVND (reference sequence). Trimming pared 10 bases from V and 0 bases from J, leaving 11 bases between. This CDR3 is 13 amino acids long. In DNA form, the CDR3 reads TGTGCCACTACAGGGCGTAGCACAGATACGCAGTATTTT. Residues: CATTGRSTDTQYF.

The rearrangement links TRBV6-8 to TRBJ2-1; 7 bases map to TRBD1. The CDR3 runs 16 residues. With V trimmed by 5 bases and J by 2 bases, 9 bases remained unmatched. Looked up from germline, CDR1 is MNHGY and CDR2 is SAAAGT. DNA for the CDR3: TGTGCCAGCAGTCCACGACAGGGATCCACCTACAATGAGCAGTTCTTC. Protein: CASSPRQGSTYNEQFF.

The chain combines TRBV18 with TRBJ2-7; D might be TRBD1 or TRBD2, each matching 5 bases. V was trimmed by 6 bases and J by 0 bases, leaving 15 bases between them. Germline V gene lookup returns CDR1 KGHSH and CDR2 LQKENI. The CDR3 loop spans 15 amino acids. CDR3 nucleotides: TGTGCCAGCTCCCGGGACGCCCGAAGCTCCTACGAGCAGTACTTC. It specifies CASSRDARSSYEQYF. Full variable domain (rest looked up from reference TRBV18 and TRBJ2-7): NAGVMQNPRHLVRRRGQEARLRCSPMKGHSHVYWYRQLPEEGLKFMVYLQKENIIDESGMPKERFSAEFPKEGPSILRIQQVVRGDSAAYFCASSRDARSSYEQYFGPGTRLTVT.

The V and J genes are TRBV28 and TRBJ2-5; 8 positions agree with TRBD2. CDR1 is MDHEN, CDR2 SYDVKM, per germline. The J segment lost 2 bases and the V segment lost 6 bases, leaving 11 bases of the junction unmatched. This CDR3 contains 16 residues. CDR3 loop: CASRSPLTSDQETQYF. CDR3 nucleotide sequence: TGTGCCAGCAGATCTCCCTTGACTAGCGATCAAGAGACCCAGTACTTC.

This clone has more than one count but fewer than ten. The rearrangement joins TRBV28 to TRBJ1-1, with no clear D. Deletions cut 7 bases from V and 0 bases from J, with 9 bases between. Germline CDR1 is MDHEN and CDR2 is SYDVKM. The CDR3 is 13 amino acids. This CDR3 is CASTLRVNTEAFF. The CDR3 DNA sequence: TGTGCCAGCACCCTACGGGTGAACACTGAAGCTTTCTTT.

The chain's CDR3 is CASREGQAGYSGNTIYF. The CDR3 DNA sequence: TGTGCCAGCAGGGAGGGACAGGCGGGATACTCTGGAAACACCATATATTTT. The chain employs TRBV9 and TRBJ1-3; TRBD1 matches at 8 bases. Trimming removed 5 bases from V and 0 bases from J; junction bases left unmatched: 10. CDR3 size: 17 residues. Germline V CDR1 and CDR2: SGDLS, YYNGEE.

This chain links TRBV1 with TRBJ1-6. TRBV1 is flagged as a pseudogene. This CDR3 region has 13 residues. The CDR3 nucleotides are TGCGCCAGCAGCCAAGTTGTGGGGTCACCCCTCCACTTT. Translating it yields CASSQVVGSPLHF.

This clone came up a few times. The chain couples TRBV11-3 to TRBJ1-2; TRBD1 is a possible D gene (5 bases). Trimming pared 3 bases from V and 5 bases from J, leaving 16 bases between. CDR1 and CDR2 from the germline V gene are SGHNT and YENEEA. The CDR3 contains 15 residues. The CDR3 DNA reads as TGTGCCAGCAGCTTGGGGCTAGGAATTGATTATGGCTACACCTTC. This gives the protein CASSLGLGIDYGYTF. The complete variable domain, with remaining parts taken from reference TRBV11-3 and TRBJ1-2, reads EAGVVQSPRYKIIEKKQPVAFWCNPISGHNTLYWYLQNLGQGPELLIRYENEEAVDDSQLPKDRFSAERLKGVDSTLKIQPAELGDSAVYLCASSLGLGIDYGYTFGSGTRLTVV.

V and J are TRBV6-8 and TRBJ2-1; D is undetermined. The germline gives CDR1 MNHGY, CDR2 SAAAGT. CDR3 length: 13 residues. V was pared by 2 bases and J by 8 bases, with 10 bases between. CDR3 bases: TGTGCCAGCAGTTACCGGAAGTGGGATGAGCAGTTCTTC. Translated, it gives CASSYRKWDEQFF.

The DNA of the CDR3 is TGTGCCACCAGCCCCCGAATTAGCGGGAGCTCCTACAATGAGCAGTTCTTC. Encoded protein: CATSPRISGSSYNEQFF. V usage is TRBV15 and J usage is TRBJ2-1; 9 bases match TRBD2. This CDR3 has 17 residues. With 5 bases clipped from V and 0 bases from J, the junction kept 8 bases outside the gene matches. Per the germline V gene, CDR1 is LNHNV and CDR2 is YYDKDF (reference sequence). The full variable domain, in which reference TRBV15 and TRBJ2-1 provide the parts outside the CDR3, is DAMVIQNPRYQVTQFGKPVTLSCSQTLNHNVMYWYQQKSSQAPKLLFHYYDKDFNNEADTPDNFQSRRPNTSFCFLDIRSPGLGDTAMYLCATSPRISGSSYNEQFFGPGTRLTVL.

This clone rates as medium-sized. Written as DNA, the CDR3 is TGTGCCAGCAGCTTAGACGGGACAGGGGGCTCCCTTGATGGCTACACCTTC. Amino acids: CASSLDGTGGSLDGYTF. The V gene is TRBV11-3, the J gene TRBJ1-2, with 12 bases matching TRBD1. Germline V gene lookup returns CDR1 SGHNT and CDR2 YENEEA. The V segment lost 0 bases and the J segment 6 bases; nucleotides outside the gene matches: 8. The CDR3 extends over 17 amino acids.

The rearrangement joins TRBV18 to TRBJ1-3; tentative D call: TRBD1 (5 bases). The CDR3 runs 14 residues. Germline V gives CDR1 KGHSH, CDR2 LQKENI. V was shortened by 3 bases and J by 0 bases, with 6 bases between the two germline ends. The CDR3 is CASSPDSSGNTIYF. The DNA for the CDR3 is TGTGCCAGCTCACCCGACAGCTCTGGAAACACCATATATTTT.

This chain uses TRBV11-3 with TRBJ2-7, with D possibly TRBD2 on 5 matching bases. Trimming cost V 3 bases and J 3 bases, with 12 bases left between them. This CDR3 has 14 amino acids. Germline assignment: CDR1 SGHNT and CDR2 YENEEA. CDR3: CASSLVDSGYEQYF. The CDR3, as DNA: TGTGCCAGCAGCTTGGTGGACTCGGGCTACGAGCAGTACTTC.